The clone carrying this T cell receptor (beta chain) appeared a few times. The antigen is undetermined. Every TCR beta cDNA library bore unique molecular identifiers. Yield was about 500,000 cDNA molecules from roughly 0.93 to 9.6 million T cells. TCRdb called the PCR reads again in MiXCR, with one record for every CDR3 protein. Of just over 250,000 distinct CDR3 sequences listed, 35% to 40% are singletons. CDR3 length: 14 residues. Per the germline V gene, CDR1 is LGHDT and CDR2 is YNNKEL (reference sequence). The data are from a study of post-analysis software for immune sequencing data. Study in general: The courses of disease that were included comprised relapsing-remitting, secondary progressive and progressive-relapsing multiple sclerosis.

Study-wide results and limits: Normalized Chao1 diversity in multiple sclerosis patients fell significantly below that of controls. TRBV5-6, TRBV5-1 and TRBV20-1 belonged to a set of roughly 5 TRBV segments that were more frequent in patients than controls. Pronounced co-clustering by F measure was evident among identically batched samples.

The chain combines TRBV3-1 with TRBJ2-7, with D perhaps TRBD2 (7 bases). The better agreement between TRBJ2-5 and the DNA end casts doubt on the J call. This clonotype originated in a girl aged 10 to 17 with multiple sclerosis. The sample taken for sequencing was blood. The DNA of the CDR3 is TGTGCCAGCAGCCATGCCGGGGGGCTGGAGACCCAGTACTTC. It specifies CASSHAGGLETQYF.